This T cell receptor (beta chain) is from a study of CD4+ T cells in melanoma. CDR3 length: 14 amino acids. The V gene's germline CDR1 is MNHEY and CDR2 SVGAGI. Trimming pared 2 bases from V and 3 bases from J, leaving 8 bases between. Regarding this clone: What it binds is unknown.

Produced via immunoSEQ multiplex PCR; TCRdb's table is partial and in-frame only. The sample has some 21,000 clones, around 80% seen once; the top ten hold 9.7%. Study conclusions and caveats: Diverse differentiation states were reported for melanoma neoantigen-specific CD4+ T cells. CD8+ T cell, macrophage and B cell function reportedly correlated with neoantigen-specific CD4+ T cells.

This receptor was taken from a human donor with melanoma. This sequence joins TRBV6-5 and TRBJ1-5; D is possibly TRBD1 (5 bases). DNA of the CDR3: TGTGCCAGCAGTTACGGAGGGGCCAATCAGCCCCAGCATTTT. Amino acid sequence: CASSYGGANQPQHF.